This T cell receptor beta chain was profiled in a study of CD8+ T cells in alopecia areata. Study-wide background: Patients in the treated group were given tofacitinib by mouth, 5 to 10 mg twice a day. Notes on the study in general: Normal scalp had lower clonality than lesional scalp, with alopecia totalis/universalis lesions showing this most strongly. Against the mouse data, patients shared TCRs less clearly, possibly for HLA reasons.

Extraction and reverse transcription of RNA yielded cDNA as the sequencing template. Assay used: immunoSEQ multiplex PCR; TCRdb lists only in-frame clones, some missing. This table has hundreds of thousands of clones, under 70% appearing once. The sample holds one count of this clone. Its target is unknown. CDR3 length equals 16 residues. CDR1 and CDR2 from the germline V gene are SGHTA and FQGNSA. V shed 3 bases, J shed 7 bases, and the junction held 12 bases outside the gene matches. Individuals with alopecia areata gave both lesional scalp punch biopsies and peripheral blood for collection. The rearrangement links TRBV7-2 to TRBJ2-3; the match to TRBD2 covers 8 bases. The origin of this receptor is a human donor with alopecia areata. Sequencing was performed on CD4+ T cells sorted from blood, taken at week 0. The CDR3, as DNA: TGTGCCAGCAGCTTTTTAGCGGGGAGGAGAGGAAATACGCAGTATTTT. Protein sequence: CASSFLAGRRGNTQYF.